Reported below is one T cell receptor (beta chain). This clone was counted once. It has no known antigen specificity. The record has no base qualities; no much larger clone is one base away. This sample stems from a study of cytomegalovirus exposure and HLA in healthy donors listed by TCRdb under 2017. In terms of the full investigation: An earlier analysis of a few hundred of the donors reported 250 to 300 Gb of sequence data and around 120 million unique TCR beta sequences obtained from about 179 million T cells. An early release that covered fewer than 750 HLA-typed donors contained around 300 gigabases of sequencing data and tens of millions of unique TCR sequences. Of the roughly 390 genotyped donors, 70% to 90% were placed in the genetic ancestry cluster associated with self-reported Caucasian donors. The study was designed to test whether signatures of past pathogen exposure could be identified by cataloging public T cell receptors. Using immunosequencing, the study profiled T cell repertoires from roughly 650 subjects and related those repertoires to cytomegalovirus serostatus. A separate validation cohort of more than 100 different subjects was used in addition to the approximately 610-subject first cohort. High-throughput TCR immunosequencing, statistical association of individual TCRs with disease status, and machine learning were combined to predict cytomegalovirus infection status. In a later analysis, previously published TCR beta repertoires from roughly 710 donors were re-analyzed and high-resolution HLA genotyping was added so that TCR occurrence patterns could be studied. In the later analysis, no new phenotypic data were used to find candidate immune exposures; instead, reliance was placed on TCR beta sequences and their occurrence across donors. An earlier analysis of nearly 600 of the donors applied high-throughput TCR beta sequencing to assess whether each TCR beta V gene segment acted as functional or pseudogenic. Donor age, sex, ethnicity and CMV serostatus were compiled alongside the repertoire data. Genome-wide SNP genotypes for about 65% of the roughly 700 donors were used in a later genetic analysis, which treated that subset as a discovery cohort. All discovery cohort repertoires had been generated on a single sequencing platform. Class I and class II HLA loci were covered by the typing at four-digit resolution. Typing coverage varied by locus: about 620-630 donors for A, B, C, DRB1 and DQB1; roughly 560 for DQA1; around 570 for DPA1; approximately 490 for DPB1. Roughly 5 DR-DQ haplotypes were handled as single units for association and clustering, since linkage in the cohort was strong. Among roughly 400 genotyped donors of the cohort, an average of around 240,000 unique TCR beta nucleotide sequences were sequenced per donor, approximately 20% of them non-productive. Results the study describes overall, beyond this receptor: The authors suggested that the approach could potentially be extended to other disease states and immunological phenotypes. A later analysis reported that several top co-occurrence clusters appeared linked to parvovirus B19, influenza, CMV and Epstein-Barr virus. A later analysis found that HLA-associated TCR beta chains were more clonally expanded and had lower generation probabilities than equally common non-associated chains. A further reported finding was that TCR beta sequences accurately predicted the HLA-A and HLA-B alleles for most subjects in the first cohort. A group of highly shared sequence variants was considered likely to be a technical artifact of the sequencing pipeline. In the study, approximately 150 TCR beta chains were listed as associated with cytomegalovirus. In vitro tests confirmed that a few of the cytomegalovirus-associated TCR beta chains recognize cytomegalovirus antigens. In this cohort, only TCR beta chains were sequenced, and detectable features were limited by the absence of alpha or paired-chain data. According to a later analysis, most CMV-associated TCR beta chains appeared to be HLA-restricted, and the HLA associations seemed to be driven largely by CMV exposure. A later analysis associated 15,000 to 20,000 TCR beta sequences with specific HLA alleles at a false discovery rate of 0.05. The earlier analysis of 450 to 700 of the donors excluded some 15 rarely observed V segments, including chromosome 9 orphons, because counts were too low. While some public TCRs were present in many individuals, most TCR sequences turned up only very rarely across donors. Because some donors lacked HLA typing at each locus, the association tests relied only on the typed subset. In a later analysis, TCR association rates were found to vary across HLA loci, with the most associated TCRs seen for DRB1 alleles and the fewest for HLA-C alleles. In an earlier analysis of approximately 590 of the donors, most TCR beta V segments were observed in productive rearrangements about 87% or about 30% of the time, broadly matching IMGT annotations. The only immune exposure information available for the cohort was CMV serostatus. Assigning TCR associations to individual alleles was difficult when HLA alleles, especially DR and DQ, strongly co-occurred. Correlated functional status among segregating V segments might be attributable to linkage disequilibrium, but an unknown experimental factor could not be ruled out. The classifier was reported to diagnose cytomegalovirus status with high specificity and sensitivity in both the original and validation cohorts. In a later genetic analysis, fewer N-insertions in productive TCRs were reported among donors in an Asian-associated ancestry cluster than the roughly 710-donor mean. Because the 87-base-pair reads could not distinguish some IMGT-functional V segments, including TRBV6-2 and TRBV6-3, those segments were excluded. The presence/absence analyses assumed that sequencing depth was roughly uniform across donors, and that assumption may not be true. A later genetic analysis associated a missense DCLRE1C variant with V-gene and J-gene trimming of TCR beta chains, and an independent cohort replicated the association.

V ends up 4 bases short and J 1 base short, with an unmatched junction base count of 4. In the germline V gene, CDR1 corresponds to SGHRS and CDR2 to YFSETQ. The CDR3 runs 16 amino acids, cysteine and phenylalanine included. Just CDR3 DNA is preserved here, 48 bases in frame from base 1. Preparation of the library involved the immunoSEQ multiplex PCR assay. A mixture of 60 forward primers for TCR Vbeta segments and 13 reverse primers for TCR Jbeta segments was used in the multiplex PCR. Amplification of the CDR3 region of rearranged TCR beta genes was performed with a multiplex PCR assay on genomic DNA. The amplified TCR beta libraries were sequenced on the Illumina HiSeq System as 87-base-pair reads. Regarding the original processing steps: In a later analysis, tens of millions of unique TCR beta chains were counted across the 690 or so repertoires, and roughly 11 million of these chains were shared by at least two donors. Raw reads were error-corrected and collapsed into unique sequences by a nearest-neighbor algorithm in which closely related sequences were merged to remove PCR and sequencing errors. Alignment of CDR3 sequences to IMGT reference sequences was used to assign V, D and J gene segments. For a sequence to be retained, a match of at least six nucleotides was required to both a V gene segment and a J gene segment. A rearrangement counted as productive if the CDR3 had no stop codons and remained in frame with V and J, and every other rearrangement counted as non-productive. Following IMGT convention, CDR3 was defined as the stretch from the second conserved V-encoded cysteine to the conserved J-encoded phenylalanine. Sequences without an unambiguous match to a single V gene segment were excluded from the earlier analysis of approximately 600 of the donors. An earlier analysis of several hundred of the donors called V segments functional above 56.7% productive rearrangements and segregating when the between-donor standard deviation exceeded 5%. To diagnose cytomegalovirus status from the catalog of TCR beta chain sequences, a statistical classification framework was built. A later analysis assigned V and J genes by comparing TCR nucleotide sequences with IMGT/GENE-DB human TR gene sequences. In a later analysis, CDR3 sequences and most-parsimonious VDJ recombination scenarios were assigned using the TCRdist pipeline. A later analysis defined each TCR beta chain by its CDR3 amino acid sequence plus V-gene family, and excluded reads lacking a unique V-gene family. In a later analysis, a few hundred highly shared, low-generation-probability nucleotide sequences were removed to address suspected cross-contamination and a sequencing artifact. In a later analysis, a clonal expansion index was calculated for each public chain from normalized within-repertoire ranks of inferred template counts. Generation probabilities in a later analysis came from a VDJ recombination model fitted to out-of-frame rearrangements, and those results were checked against IGoR. Hypergeometric tests were used in a later analysis to score TCR-TCR, TCR-HLA and TCR-CMV co-occurrence, with a repertoire-size bias correction applied to the TCR pairs. A later analysis estimated false discovery rates by permuting HLA or CMV assignments 20 times. In a later analysis, co-occurring TCRs were grouped using DBSCAN, with TCRdist sequence similarity added in when clustering inside HLA-allele-positive subsets. For co-occurrence clustering, repertoires with fewer than 30,000 or more than 120,000 public chains were excluded, along with 4 to 6 repertoires with anomalous nucleotide sharing. Sourced from immuneACCESS, this table was stored by TCRdb with only in-frame sequences that have V and J called. A share of the clones is absent; for the studies checked, an unresolved V gene accounts for under half, and the remainder has no known explanation. V and J calls and clone size come straight from that table; D and trimming were deduced from the DNA. This sample gives fewer than 250,000 clones in total; around 90% of them show up just once. Jointly, the top ten make up around 1.5% of the sample.

The cohort comprised under 700 healthy bone marrow donors. At the time of sampling, every cohort member was nominally healthy, though immune exposures that went unrecorded were likely present. The donor was CMV seronegative and belonged to the group of under 400 seronegative cohort members. A peripheral blood sample was collected from each donor, and TCR beta sequencing was performed on peripheral blood mononuclear cells. Genomic DNA extraction from the blood cell samples was performed with the Qiagen DNeasy Blood Extraction Kit. The material sequenced was PBMCs. This receptor chain uses TRBV5-1 and TRBJ2-2, with 10 bases matching TRBD1. This sequence originates from a woman younger than 35 in good health and CMV-seronegative. In nucleotides, the sequence is TGCGCCAGCAGCCTCGGACAGGGGGTGAACACCGGGGAGCTGTTTTTT. It specifies CASSLGQGVNTGELFF.